These 5 T cell receptor beta chains originate from one sample sequenced in a study of cytomegalovirus exposure and HLA in healthy donors. TCRdb keeps only in-frame clones here, not all; method: immunoSEQ multiplex PCR. The sample has around 150,000 clones; around 96% are singletons. Source material: PBMCs. The receptors come from a woman aged 18-29 years in good health and CMV-seronegative.

V is TRBV10-3 and J is TRBJ1-2; D is possibly TRBD1 (5 bases). V shed 8 bases and J shed 8 bases, with 18 bases lying between them. This CDR3 region has 13 residues. Per germline, CDR1 ENHRY and CDR2 SYGVKD. DNA of the CDR3: TGTGCCATCGACAGTGGCCCCCTGGGAGGCTACACCTTC. Its protein product is CAIDSGPLGGYTF.

This clone was observed once. Within the sample, other DNA sequences also encode this same CDR3. The CDR3 DNA sequence: TGCGCCAGCAGCTTGGTAGGGCAGGGGGCTTACAATGAGCAGTTCTTC. It encodes CASSLVGQGAYNEQFF. The chain employs TRBV5-1 and TRBJ2-1; 8 bases map to TRBD1. Germline V gives CDR1 SGHRS, CDR2 YFSETQ. The CDR3 loop spans 16 amino acids. Trimming cost V 0 bases and J 4 bases; bases outside gene matches: 6.

This clone was counted a few times. V gene TRBV6-5 combines with J gene TRBJ1-3; possible D gene TRBD1, 6 bases. V was trimmed by 5 bases and J by 4 bases, leaving 6 bases between them. Germline V gene data show CDR1 as MNHEY and CDR2 as SVGAGI. CDR3 size: 12 residues. CDR3 amino acids: CASSTGGNTIYF. CDR3 in DNA: TGTGCCAGCAGTACAGGGGGAAACACCATATATTTT.

The gene calls are TRBV4-1 and TRBJ2-7; D not certain. Germline V gene lookup returns CDR1 MGHRA and CDR2 YSYEKL. This CDR3 spans 17 amino acids. Trimming pared 2 bases from V and 0 bases from J, leaving 17 bases between. For the CDR3, the DNA is TGCGCCAGCAGCCAATTGATCGGGTCCTCGCCCTCCTACGAGCAGTACTTC. This codes for CASSQLIGSSPSYEQYF.

V and J are TRBV7-6 and TRBJ2-5; a weak D match, TRBD1 (6 bases). Trimming shortened V by 1 base and J by 4 bases, and 10 bases separated the two germline ends. CDR3 length: 14 residues. Germline CDR1 reads SGHVS; CDR2 reads FNYEAQ. The CDR3 loop is CASSLGGHPETQYF. The DNA of the CDR3 is TGTGCCAGCAGCTTAGGGGGACACCCAGAGACCCAGTACTTC.